This is a list of T cell receptor beta chains from one sample in a study of shared clonotypes between healthy human individuals. The data were produced by immunoSEQ multiplex PCR, yet TCRdb's version contains in-frame clones alone and is incomplete. Found here are around 990,000 clones, approximately 80% of them singletons; the top ten hold roughly 0.82%. Sequencing was done on a sample of memory CD4+ T cells from PBMCs. These receptors all stem from a young man in good health. Some clones in this sample may be carry-over from other donors' samples. CDR3s include the opening cysteine and the closing phenylalanine or tryptophan. The D gene is left open where the match is weak. Some rows mark clone size as missing; the rest say once, few, many or name a class of expanded clone.

NA,TRBV6-1,TRBD2,TRBJ2-7,CASKEAGGPYEQYF,TGTGCCAGCAAAGAAGCGGGAGGGCCCTACGAGCAGTACTTC
many,TRBV30,TRBD1,TRBJ2-2,CAYKAPTGGDTGELFF,TGTGCCTACAAGGCCCCGACAGGGGGGGACACCGGGGAGCTGTTTTTT
NA,TRBV28,NA,TRBJ2-2,CASRLVSTGELFF,TGTGCCAGCAGACTAGTGTCCACCGGGGAGCTGTTTTTT
NA,TRBV2,NA,TRBJ2-5,CASRLRRQETQYF,TGTGCCAGCAGACTTAGACGGCAAGAGACCCAGTACTTC
NA,TRBV15,NA,TRBJ2-5,CATSKGRAGETQYF,TGTGCCACCAGCAAGGGGCGGGCAGGAGAGACCCAGTACTTC
few,TRBV7-2,NA,TRBJ2-4,CASSLDGNIQYF,TGTGCCAGCAGCTTAGACGGGAACATTCAGTACTTC
NA,TRBV2,NA,TRBJ1-1,CASSDGGAGQAFF,TGTGCCAGCAGTGATGGAGGGGCTGGACAGGCTTTCTTT
NA,TRBV21-1,NA,TRBJ2-2,CASSKALALRGLMIGELFF,TGTGCCAGCAGCAAAGCGCTAGCCCTAAGGGGACTGATGATCGGGGAGCTGTTTTTT
many,TRBV9,NA,TRBJ1-5,CASSVDTGNQPQHF,TGTGCCAGCAGCGTAGACACAGGGAATCAGCCCCAGCATTTT
NA,TRBV6-5,NA,TRBJ2-1,CASSYRGGAVHNEQFF,TGTGCCAGCAGTTACCGGGGCGGGGCTGTCCACAATGAGCAGTTCTTC
once,TRBV7-9,TRBD2,TRBJ2-5,CASSPSGRARQETQYF,TGTGCCAGCAGCCCGAGCGGGAGGGCGCGGCAAGAGACCCAGTACTTC
NA,TRBV5-1,NA,TRBJ2-7,CASSKGVDEQYF,TGCGCCAGCAGCAAGGGGGTGGACGAGCAGTACTTC
NA,TRBV9,NA,TRBJ2-1,CASSVGGASYNEQFF,TGTGCCAGCAGCGTTGGGGGGGCCTCCTACAATGAGCAGTTCTTC
NA,TRBV6-5,NA,TRBJ2-1,CASSYEDSYNEQFF,TGTGCCAGCAGTTATGAAGATTCCTACAATGAGCAGTTCTTC
NA,TRBV4-1,TRBD2,TRBJ2-7,CASSQPTSGTSDRRQYF,TGCGCCAGCAGCCAACCCACGTCCGGGACTAGCGACCGGAGGCAGTACTTC
NA,TRBV19,TRBD1,TRBJ2-6,CASAINRDRGSSGANVLTF,TGTGCCAGTGCAATAAACCGGGACAGGGGTAGCTCTGGGGCCAACGTCCTGACTTTC
NA,TRBV5-1,NA,TRBJ2-7,CASSLEVSYEQYF,TGCGCCAGCAGCTTGGAGGTCTCCTACGAGCAGTACTTC
NA,TRBV7-2,NA,TRBJ1-3,CASSQQNTVSGNTIYF,TGTGCCAGCAGCCAACAAAATACAGTCTCTGGAAACACCATATATTTT
NA,TRBV14,NA,TRBJ2-7,CASEQSRGSEQYF,TGTGCCAGCGAACAATCTAGGGGTAGCGAGCAGTACTTC
NA,TRBV6-6,TRBD2,TRBJ2-1,CASSRPSGRDNEQFF,TGTGCCAGCAGCCGTCCTAGCGGGAGGGACAATGAGCAGTTCTTC
NA,TRBV7-2,TRBD1,TRBJ1-2,CASSSTGGAYYGYTF,TGTGCCAGCAGCTCGACAGGGGGCGCATATTATGGCTACACCTTC
NA,TRBV2,NA,TRBJ1-2,CASSEWSSNYGYTF,TGTGCCAGCAGTGAATGGAGTAGTAACTATGGCTACACCTTC
NA,TRBV7-3,NA,TRBJ2-2,CASSLTAGNTGELFF,TGTGCCAGCAGCCTGACGGCAGGAAACACCGGGGAGCTGTTTTTT
NA,TRBV28,TRBD1,TRBJ1-2,CASSSLQGTNYGYTF,TGTGCCAGCAGCTCATTACAGGGGACCAACTATGGCTACACCTTC
few,TRBV7-3,NA,TRBJ1-1,CASRSTVGATEAFF,TGTGCCAGCAGGTCTACGGTAGGGGCCACTGAAGCTTTCTTT
NA,TRBV7-6,TRBD1,TRBJ1-1,CASSLIDRGVVFF,TGTGCCAGCAGCCTAATCGACAGGGGGGTCGTCTTCTTT
NA,TRBV7-3,NA,TRBJ2-1,CASSLVWNHEQFF,TGTGCCAGCAGCTTAGTTTGGAACCATGAGCAGTTCTTC
NA,TRBV5-3,NA,TRBJ2-7,CASSLGGADEQYF,TGTGCCAGCAGCCTAGGCGGGGCCGACGAGCAGTACTTC
NA,TRBV18,NA,TRBJ2-5,CASSTTGGGETQYF,TGTGCCAGCTCAACGACAGGAGGTGGAGAGACCCAGTACTTC
once,TRBV11-2,NA,TRBJ1-2,CASSTGAPTPNYGYTF,TGTGCCAGCAGCACCGGGGCACCGACACCGAACTATGGCTACACCTTC
few,TRBV5-4,NA,TRBJ2-7,CASSLARGAGSYEQYF,TGTGCCAGCAGCTTGGCTCGGGGCGCTGGGTCCTACGAGCAGTACTTC
NA,TRBV10-3,NA,TRBJ1-2,CAISENANYGYTF,TGTGCCATCAGTGAGAACGCTAACTATGGCTACACCTTC
NA,TRBV11-2,NA,TRBJ2-1,CASSTTNFNEQFF,TGTGCCAGCAGCACGACTAATTTCAATGAGCAGTTCTTC
few,TRBV7-9,NA,TRBJ1-1,CASSPTIGTEAFF,TGTGCCAGCAGCCCCACTATCGGCACTGAAGCTTTCTTT
once,TRBV2,NA,TRBJ2-1,CASSRDVAYNEQFF,TGTGCCAGCAGTAGGGACGTGGCCTACAATGAGCAGTTCTTC